Following are 9 T cell receptor beta chains from one sample sequenced in a study of response to subunit inactivated influenza vaccine. TCRdb independently ran MiXCR on the RT-PCR reads; one entry per CDR3 protein. The table lists fewer than 600,000 distinct CDR3 sequences, 7.2% of them singletons. The material was PBMCs from blood, obtained less than 30 months after vaccination. These receptors originate from a man aged 50-75 years who received an inactivated influenza vaccine.

Many counts were recorded for this clonotype. V is TRBV5-1 and J is TRBJ2-4; weak D call: TRBD1 (6 bases). The germline V gene encodes CDR1 SGHRS and CDR2 YFSETQ. Trimming shortened V by 4 bases and J by 8 bases, and 16 bases separated the two germline ends. The CDR3 loop spans 14 amino acids. CDR3 sequence (DNA): TGCGCCAGCAGCACACACAGGGTGGAGGACATTCAGTACTTC. This codes for CASSTHRVEDIQYF.

This clonotype has a handful of counts. The chain recombines TRBV28 with TRBJ2-3, with a tentative D call TRBD2 (5 bases). Germline values: CDR1 MDHEN, CDR2 SYDVKM. This CDR3 has 15 residues. The V and J ends lost 2 bases and 6 bases respectively, with 15 bases between them. CDR3 residues: CASSLTRTESDTQYF. For the CDR3, the DNA is TGTGCCAGCAGTTTAACCAGGACTGAGTCGGATACGCAGTATTTT. The complete variable domain, with remaining parts taken from reference TRBV28 and TRBJ2-3, reads DVKVTQSSRYLVKRTGEKVFLECVQDMDHENMFWYRQDPGLGLRLIYFSYDVKMKEKGDIPEGYSVSREKKERFSLILESASTNQTSMYLCASSLTRTESDTQYFGPGTRLTVL.

This clonotype has more than one count but fewer than ten. This chain uses TRBV5-4 with TRBJ2-1, with 8 bases aligning to TRBD2. With V trimmed by 4 bases and J by 4 bases, 7 bases remained unmatched. The CDR3 runs to 15 residues. Germline V gives CDR1 SGHNT, CDR2 YYREEE (reference sequence). Here the CDR3 reads CASSPTGTRYNEQFF. The CDR3 DNA sequence: TGTGCCAGCAGCCCTACCGGGACTAGATACAATGAGCAGTTCTTC.

The chain uses TRBV2 and TRBJ2-7; 7 nucleotides match TRBD2. Losses at the gene ends were 1 base for V and 11 bases for J; bases not matched to a gene: 5. The CDR3 totals 12 residues. Germline V gene lookup returns CDR1 SNHLY and CDR2 FYNNEI. The CDR3 DNA follows: TGTGCCAGCAGTGAAGTGCTAGCGGACAAGTACTTC. It is translated as CASSEVLADKYF.

The rearrangement uses TRBV4-3 and TRBJ2-3, with D tentatively TRBD1 or TRBD2 (5 bases each). V dropped 2 bases and J dropped 6 bases, with 15 bases sitting between them. Germline V CDR1 and CDR2: LGHNA, YSLEER. The CDR3 has 15 residues. CDR3 residues: CASSQFAAGTDTQYF. Here the CDR3 DNA reads TGCGCCAGCAGCCAATTTGCGGCAGGGACGGATACGCAGTATTTT.

Only a few counts were recorded for this clonotype. The chain is built from TRBV6-2 or TRBV6-3 and TRBJ1-6; D not resolved. Germline loops: CDR1 MNHEY, CDR2 SVGEGT. V was shortened by 5 bases and J by 12 bases, with 8 bases between the two germline ends. The CDR3 totals 11 residues. CDR3 in DNA: TGTGCCAGCAGTGAAGGCAGACCCCTCCACTTT. The encoded protein is CASSEGRPLHF.

J is TRBJ2-7 and V is TRBV4-2; 9 nucleotides match TRBD2. Looked up from germline, CDR1 is LGHNA and CDR2 is YNFKEQ. The CDR3 is 16 residues long. J gave up 1 base and V 0 bases, and 4 bases lay outside the gene matches. CDR3 DNA sequence: TGTGCCAGCAGCCAAGACCGGCTAGCGGGGTCCTACGAGCAGTACTTC. Translation gives CASSQDRLAGSYEQYF.

CDR3 loop: CSAPGARQPQHF. As DNA, the CDR3 is TGCAGTGCTCCGGGGGCGAGGCAGCCCCAGCATTTT. V and J are TRBV20-1 and TRBJ1-5; a possible D gene is TRBD1 (6 bases). CDR1 is DFQATT and CDR2 is SNEGSKA in the germline V gene (reference sequence). Trimming took off 5 bases at V and 7 bases at J, with 12 bases between the two ends. The CDR3 has 12 residues.

The rearrangement joins TRBV24-1 to TRBJ2-1; D tentatively reads TRBD1 or TRBD2 (5 bases each). Germline V lookup: CDR1 KGHDR, CDR2 SFDVKD. The germline V and J ends were trimmed by 4 bases and 6 bases, with 24 bases remaining between them. The CDR3 is 18 amino acids. The CDR3 here is CATSDNKFRDEGSNEQFF. DNA of the CDR3: TGTGCCACCAGTGACAATAAATTCCGGGACGAGGGGTCCAATGAGCAGTTCTTC.